The clone carrying this TCR beta chain occurred a few times. This record comes from a study of breast tumors, draining lymph nodes, adjacent tissues. The CDR3 consists of 13 residues. The V gene lost 8 bases and the J gene lost 1 base, with 11 bases spanning the gap. Looked up from germline, CDR1 is LNHDA and CDR2 is SQIVND (reference sequence). Each CDR3 protein gets one entry after TCRdb re-called the multiplex PCR reads with MiXCR. This sample has tens of thousands of distinct CDR3 sequences, with about 40% found just once. This sequence was found in a female donor with breast cancer. Some clones in this sample may be carry-over from other donors' samples. Sequencing used breast tumor tissue. The J gene is TRBJ1-1, the V gene TRBV19; D gene ambiguous. The CDR3, as DNA: TGTGCCAGTCTAAACGGAGGGAACACTGAAGCTTTCTTT. Amino acid sequence: CASLNGGNTEAFF. Drawing the rest from reference TRBV19 and TRBJ1-1, the complete variable domain is DGGITQSPKYLFRKEGQNVTLSCEQNLNHDAMYWYRQDPGQGLRLIYYSQIVNDFQKGDIAEGYSVSREKKESFPLTVTSAQKNPTAFYLCASLNGGNTEAFFGQGTRLTVV.